Listed below are T cell receptor beta chains from one sample, sequenced in a study of T-cell memory formation after mild COVID-19. TCRdb ran MiXCR on the 5' RACE reads and lists one entry per CDR3 protein. The table has about 560,000 distinct CDR3 sequences, about 22% seen once; the top ten hold under 8.5%. The specimen was PBMCs or a T cell subset sorted from them (not recorded which). All receptors derive from an adult woman who had mild COVID-19 (a few samples of this study predate the infection). Cell type and time point are not known. Each CDR3 is given without its conserved first and last residue.

v_gene	j_gene	CDR3aa
TRBV4-1	TRBJ2-3	ASSPSVTGGSGDTQY
TRBV30	TRBJ2-5	AWDSTRETQY
TRBV4-1	TRBJ2-7	ASSQESAGGYEQY
TRBV19	TRBJ2-5	ASTGFDEKETQY
TRBV12-3/TRBV12-4	TRBJ2-7	ASSSGLSVHEQY
TRBV5-1	TRBJ1-2	ASSLSLQGYT
TRBV15	TRBJ1-1	ATSRDGGGRIEAF
TRBV7-9	TRBJ1-5	ASSGDYQPQH
TRBV4-2	TRBJ2-1	ASSQEGSTGPF
TRBV10-3	TRBJ1-1	AISESGGTLTEAF
TRBV20-1	TRBJ2-2	SARDLQRPGELF
TRBV11-2	TRBJ2-1	ASSPGGLAYNEQF
TRBV27	TRBJ1-1	ASRSTGPGTEAF
TRBV23-1	TRBJ1-4	ASSPTWQDHTNEKLF
TRBV12-3/TRBV12-4	TRBJ1-2	ASRTTGERLGGYT
TRBV19	TRBJ2-2	ASSLSAGAQWTGELF
TRBV6-5	TRBJ1-2	ASSPLGQGADGYT
TRBV6-5	TRBJ1-6	ASSRVKTGPNSPLH
TRBV7-2	TRBJ2-1	ASSLAAGRYNEQF
TRBV21-1	TRBJ1-2	ASSSRRQVRRGYT
TRBV4-1	TRBJ1-6	ASSQEGMLKNNSPLH
TRBV6-2/TRBV6-3	TRBJ2-7	ASSWGLAGGEQY
TRBV12-3/TRBV12-4	TRBJ2-1	ASSGTPGWQF
TRBV6-2/TRBV6-3	TRBJ2-1	ASRQPGQGSYNEQF
TRBV3-1	TRBJ2-2	ASSQNPEAVTGELF
TRBV7-7	TRBJ2-2	ASSLDPPGMGTGELF
TRBV6-5	TRBJ2-2	ASRPYVARGPTGELF
TRBV3-1	TRBJ2-3	ASKQGLAVTDTQY
TRBV6-1	TRBJ1-5	ASSGPWGLYSNQPQH
TRBV6-2/TRBV6-3	TRBJ1-4	ASKLTGTRGGKLF
TRBV5-1	TRBJ2-7	ASSSREAGESEQY
TRBV9	TRBJ1-2	ASSVPGTSAGYT
TRBV12-3/TRBV12-4	TRBJ1-2	ASRMQGPNGYT
TRBV12-3/TRBV12-4	TRBJ2-2	ASSLVWGQRDTGELF
TRBV12-3/TRBV12-4	TRBJ1-2	ASSLEGIYGYT
TRBV5-1	TRBJ2-3	ASSWTASTDTQY
TRBV29-1	TRBJ2-7	SVRAHSSYEQY
TRBV2	TRBJ1-5	ASSEGTGIGQPQH
TRBV12-3/TRBV12-4	TRBJ2-5	ASSEGQGFSGHKETQY